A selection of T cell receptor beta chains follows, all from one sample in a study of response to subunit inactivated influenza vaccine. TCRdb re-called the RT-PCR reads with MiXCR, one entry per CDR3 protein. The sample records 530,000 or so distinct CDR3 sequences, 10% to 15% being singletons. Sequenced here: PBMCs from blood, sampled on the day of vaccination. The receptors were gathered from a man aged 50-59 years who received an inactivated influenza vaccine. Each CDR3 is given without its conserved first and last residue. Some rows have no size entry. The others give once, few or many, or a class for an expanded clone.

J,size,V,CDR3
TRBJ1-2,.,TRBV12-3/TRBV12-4,ASSSGVVYT
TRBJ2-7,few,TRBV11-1,ASSLMAMATGERVDEQY
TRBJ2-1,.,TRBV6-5,ASSYWTGLYNEQF
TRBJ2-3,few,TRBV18,ASSPFGYSTDTQY
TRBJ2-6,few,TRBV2,ASSEALLGTGGSGANVLT
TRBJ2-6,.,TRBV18,ASSPSQRITSGANVLT
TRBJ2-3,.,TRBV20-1,SARDLFRERSTDTQY
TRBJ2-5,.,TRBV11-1,ASSHGTGDETQY
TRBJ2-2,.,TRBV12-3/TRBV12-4,ASSLGGGSTGELF
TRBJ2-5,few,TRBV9,ASSFTGTGGGETQY
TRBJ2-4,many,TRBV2,ASSLWGNKNIQY
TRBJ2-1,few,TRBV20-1,SARRGPGGYNEQF
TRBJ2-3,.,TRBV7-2,ASSSRLAGFKDTQY
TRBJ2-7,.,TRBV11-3,ASSSDNREEY
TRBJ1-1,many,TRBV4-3,ASSQRRGIEAF
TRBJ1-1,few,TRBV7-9,ASSASQNRLNTEAF
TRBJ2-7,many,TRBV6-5,ASSYPRGVVYEQY
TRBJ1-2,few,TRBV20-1,SAAEEAPYGYT
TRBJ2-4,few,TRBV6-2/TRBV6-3,ASIGAGTGKNIQY
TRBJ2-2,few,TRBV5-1,ASSPQGQNTGELF
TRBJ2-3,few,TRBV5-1,ASSGVSTDTQY
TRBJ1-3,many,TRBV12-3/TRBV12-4,ASSEDGSSGNTIY
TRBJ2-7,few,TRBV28,ASSLNLGQGHEQY
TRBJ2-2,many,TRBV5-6,ASRSTGRSAGELF
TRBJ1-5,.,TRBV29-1,SLGRDPSAIYPQH
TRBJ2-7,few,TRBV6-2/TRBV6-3,ASTGWNYEQY
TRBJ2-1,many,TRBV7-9,ASSLRRGPYNEQF
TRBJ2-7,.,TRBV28,ASRTGISSYEQY
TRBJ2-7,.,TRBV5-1,ASSLMGQNYEQY
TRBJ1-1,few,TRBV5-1,ASSWPGGVNTEAF
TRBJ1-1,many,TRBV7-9,ASSARVLLLMNTEAF
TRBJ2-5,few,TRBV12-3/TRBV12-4,ASGRTGQETQY
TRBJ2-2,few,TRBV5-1,ASSLAGAETGELF
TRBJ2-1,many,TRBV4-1,ASSLPESGGEQF
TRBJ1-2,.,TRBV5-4,ASRPGDSRSPYGYT
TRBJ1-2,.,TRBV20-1,SAPVQGGYT